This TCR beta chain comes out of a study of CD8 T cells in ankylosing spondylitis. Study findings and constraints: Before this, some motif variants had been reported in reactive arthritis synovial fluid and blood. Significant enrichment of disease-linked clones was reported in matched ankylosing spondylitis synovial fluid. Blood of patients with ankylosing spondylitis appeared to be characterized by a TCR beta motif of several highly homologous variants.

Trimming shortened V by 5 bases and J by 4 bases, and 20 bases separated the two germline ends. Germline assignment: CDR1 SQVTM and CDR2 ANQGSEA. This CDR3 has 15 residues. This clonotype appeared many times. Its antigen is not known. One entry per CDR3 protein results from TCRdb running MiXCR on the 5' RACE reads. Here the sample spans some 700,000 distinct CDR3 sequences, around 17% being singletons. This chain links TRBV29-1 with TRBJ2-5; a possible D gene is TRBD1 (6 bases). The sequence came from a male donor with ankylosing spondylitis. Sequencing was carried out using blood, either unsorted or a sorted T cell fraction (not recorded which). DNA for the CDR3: TGCAGCGTTATCTGGAACAGGGAGAAAGGAGAGACCCAGTACTTC. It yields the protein CSVIWNREKGETQYF.